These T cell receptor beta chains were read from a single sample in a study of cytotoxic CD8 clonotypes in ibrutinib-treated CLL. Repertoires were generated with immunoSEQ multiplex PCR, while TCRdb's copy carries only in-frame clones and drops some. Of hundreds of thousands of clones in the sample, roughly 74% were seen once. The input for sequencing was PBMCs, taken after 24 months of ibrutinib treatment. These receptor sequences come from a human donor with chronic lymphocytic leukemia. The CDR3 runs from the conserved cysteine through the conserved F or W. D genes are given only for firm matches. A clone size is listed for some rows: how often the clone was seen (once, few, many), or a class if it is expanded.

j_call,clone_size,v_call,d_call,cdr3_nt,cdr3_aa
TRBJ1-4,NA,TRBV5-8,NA,TGTGCCAGCTGCCGGGGGTTGGATGAAAAACTGTTTTTT,CASCRGLDEKLFF
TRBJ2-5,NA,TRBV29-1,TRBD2,TGCAGCGTTGATTCTAGCGGGAGAGCTGGGGGAGAGACCCAGTACTTC,CSVDSSGRAGGETQYF
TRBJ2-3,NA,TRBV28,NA,TGTGCCAGCAGTCTTTACGGGAGTACAGATACGCAGTATTTT,CASSLYGSTDTQYF
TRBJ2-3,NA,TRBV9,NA,TGTGCCAGCAGCGCCTTTCCCGGGGGTGAGGTTCCGCAGTATTTT,CASSAFPGGEVPQYF
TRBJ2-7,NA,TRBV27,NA,TGTGCCAGCAGTTTATGGCCGGTGGACTCCTACGAGCAGTACTTC,CASSLWPVDSYEQYF
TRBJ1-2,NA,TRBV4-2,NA,TGTGCCAGCAGCCGAGAATCGACAGGAAGAGGTGGCTACACCTTC,CASSRESTGRGGYTF
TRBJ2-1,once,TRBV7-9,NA,TGTGCCAGCAGCTTAGCGGTTGGACCTTACGGATACCTACTGGATGAGCAGTTCTTC,CASSLAVGPYGYLLDEQFF
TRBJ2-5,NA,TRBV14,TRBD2,TGTGCCAGCAGTATCCGGGACTATCAAGAGACCCAGTACTTC,CASSIRDYQETQYF
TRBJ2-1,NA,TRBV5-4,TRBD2,TGTGCCAGCAGCTTGCCCAGCGGGAGCTGGAATGAGCAGTTCTTC,CASSLPSGSWNEQFF
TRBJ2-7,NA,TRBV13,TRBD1,TGTGCCAGCAGCCTGTTCGGGACAGGGGGGAGCTCCTACGAGCAGTACTTC,CASSLFGTGGSSYEQYF
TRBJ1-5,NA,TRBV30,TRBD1,TGTGCCTGGAGTAAGGGGACAGGGACAAATCAGCCCCAGCATTTT,CAWSKGTGTNQPQHF
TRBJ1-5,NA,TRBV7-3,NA,TGTGCCAGCAGCCCACAGCCGGATCAGCCCCAGCATTTT,CASSPQPDQPQHF
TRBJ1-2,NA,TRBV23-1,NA,TGCGCCAGCAGTCCGAACCCCTCGGGGGGTGGTGGCTACACCTTC,CASSPNPSGGGGYTF
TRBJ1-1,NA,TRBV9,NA,TGTGCCAGCAGCACCCTTCCGAGGACTGAAGCTTTCTTT,CASSTLPRTEAFF
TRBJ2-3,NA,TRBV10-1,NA,TGCGCCAGCAGTCGAGCCAGCACAGATACGCAGTATTTT,CASSRASTDTQYF
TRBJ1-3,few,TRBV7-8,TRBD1,TGTGCCAGCAGCTTATCCCCGACAGGGCTCTCTGGAAACACCATATATTTT,CASSLSPTGLSGNTIYF
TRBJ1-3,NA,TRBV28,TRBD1,TGTGCCAGCGGGGGACAGGTACATTCTGGAAACACCATATATTTT,CASGGQVHSGNTIYF
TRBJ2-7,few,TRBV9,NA,TGTGCCAGCAGCTATGGCCGGGAGCAGTACTTC,CASSYGREQYF
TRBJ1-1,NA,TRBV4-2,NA,TGTGCCAGCAGCCAAGATCAAGGAAGGACTGAAGCTTTCTTT,CASSQDQGRTEAFF
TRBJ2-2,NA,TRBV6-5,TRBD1,TGTGCCAGCAGCTCCGGGACAGGGGGATACGGGGAGCTGTTTTTT,CASSSGTGGYGELFF
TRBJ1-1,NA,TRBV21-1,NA,TGTGCCAGCAGCACTGGACAGCTCTTAACACTGATATCGGCTTTCTTT,CASSTGQLLTLISAFF
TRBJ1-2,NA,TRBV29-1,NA,TGCAGCGACGGGACGTCGGGGAGCGGCTACACCTTC,CSDGTSGSGYTF
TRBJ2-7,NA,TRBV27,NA,TGTGCCAGCAGTCGTCAGGACAGACGGTACGAGCAGTACTTC,CASSRQDRRYEQYF
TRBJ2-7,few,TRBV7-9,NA,TGTGCCAGCAGCTTGGGGAGTCTCGAGCAGTACTTC,CASSLGSLEQYF
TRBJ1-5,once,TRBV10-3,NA,TGTACCACCCGGCGGGACGTTAGCAATCAGCCCCAGCATTTT,CTTRRDVSNQPQHF
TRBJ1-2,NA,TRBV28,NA,TGTGCCAGCACCTTGAGGGCAACTAACTATGGCTACACCTTC,CASTLRATNYGYTF
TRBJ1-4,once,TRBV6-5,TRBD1,TGTGCCAGCAGTTCACAGGGGGCTCGGGAAAAACTGTTTTTT,CASSSQGAREKLFF
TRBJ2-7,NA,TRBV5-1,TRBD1,TGCGCCAGCAGCCCGGGACAGGTACGAGGCGAGCAGTACTTC,CASSPGQVRGEQYF
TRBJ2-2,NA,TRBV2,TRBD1,TGTGCCAGCTGCGCCGGGACAGCGAACACCGGGGAGCTGTTTTTT,CASCAGTANTGELFF
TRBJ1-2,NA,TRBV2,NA,TGTGCCAGCACCACAGTATCCTACACCTTC,CASTTVSYTF
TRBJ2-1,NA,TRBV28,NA,TGTGCCAGCAGTTTAGGGGGAGCCAATGAGCAGTTCTTC,CASSLGGANEQFF
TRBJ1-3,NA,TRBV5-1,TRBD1,TGCGCCAGCAGCACAGGGGACTCTGGAAACACCATATATTTT,CASSTGDSGNTIYF
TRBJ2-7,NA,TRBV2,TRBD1,TGTGCCAGGAAACAGGGGGCCCCTGGAGAGCAGTACTTC,CARKQGAPGEQYF
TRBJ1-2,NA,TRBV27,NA,TGTGCCAGCAGTAGCGCGGACGGACCTTATGGCTACACCTTC,CASSSADGPYGYTF
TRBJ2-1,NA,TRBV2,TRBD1,TGTGCCACCAAACCGGGACAGGGGGCCAATGAGCAGTTCTTC,CATKPGQGANEQFF
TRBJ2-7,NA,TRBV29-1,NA,TGCAGCGTTGAAGAACCAGGGAGGAACGAGCAGTACTTC,CSVEEPGRNEQYF
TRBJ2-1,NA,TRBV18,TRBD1,TGTGCCAGCTCACCCGGGACAGGGGGCTACAATGAGCAGTTCTTC,CASSPGTGGYNEQFF
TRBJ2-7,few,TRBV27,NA,TGTGCCAGCAGTTACAAAGGGGAGTTATACGAGCAGTACTTC,CASSYKGELYEQYF
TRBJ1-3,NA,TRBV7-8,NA,TGTGCCAGCAGCCCCCAAAGGGCCTCTGGAAACACCATATATTTT,CASSPQRASGNTIYF
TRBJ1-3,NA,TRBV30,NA,TGTGCCTGGAGTGTAGGGTTGATTAACTCTGGAAACACCATATATTTT,CAWSVGLINSGNTIYF
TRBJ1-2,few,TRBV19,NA,TGTGCCAGTAGCCCTATTGCTGACGGGAACTATGGCTACACCTTC,CASSPIADGNYGYTF
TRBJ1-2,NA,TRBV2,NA,TGTGCCAGCAGTGAATCGTCTGCTAACTATGGCTACACCTTC,CASSESSANYGYTF
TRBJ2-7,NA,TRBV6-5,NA,TGTGCCAGCAGTTACCTTAGGGAGCAGTACTTC,CASSYLREQYF
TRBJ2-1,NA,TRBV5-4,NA,TGTGCCAGCAGCTTGAGGCAAGCACTCTCCTACAATGAGCAGTTCTTC,CASSLRQALSYNEQFF
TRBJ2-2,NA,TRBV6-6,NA,TGTGCCAGCAGACCTTTCACCGGGGAGCTGTTTTTT,CASRPFTGELFF
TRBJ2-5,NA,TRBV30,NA,TGTGCCTGGGGCCCCGGATTGGCAGGGGTACTAGAGACCCAGTACTTC,CAWGPGLAGVLETQYF
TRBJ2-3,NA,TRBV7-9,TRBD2,TGTGCCAGCAGCCCAATTCTATCAGGACTAGCGGGTAGCACAGATACGCAGTATTTT,CASSPILSGLAGSTDTQYF
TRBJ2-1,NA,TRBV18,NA,TGTGCCAGCTCCCCGATTCTCCAGGTGCCCTACAATGAGCAGTTCTTC,CASSPILQVPYNEQFF